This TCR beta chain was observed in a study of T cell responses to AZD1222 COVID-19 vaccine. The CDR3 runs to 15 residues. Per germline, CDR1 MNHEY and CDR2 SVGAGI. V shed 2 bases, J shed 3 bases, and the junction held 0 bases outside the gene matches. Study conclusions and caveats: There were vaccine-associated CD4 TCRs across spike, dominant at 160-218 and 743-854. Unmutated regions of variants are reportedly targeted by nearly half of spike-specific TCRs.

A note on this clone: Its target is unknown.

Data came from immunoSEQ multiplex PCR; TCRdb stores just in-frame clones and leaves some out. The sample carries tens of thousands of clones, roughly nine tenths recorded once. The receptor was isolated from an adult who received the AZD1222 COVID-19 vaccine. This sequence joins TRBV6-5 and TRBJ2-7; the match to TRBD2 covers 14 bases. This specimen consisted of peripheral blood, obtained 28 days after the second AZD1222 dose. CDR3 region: CASSYGTSGSYEQYF. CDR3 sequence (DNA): TGTGCCAGCAGTTACGGGACTAGCGGGAGCTACGAGCAGTACTTC.